Below are 31 T cell receptor beta chains sequenced from a single sample in a study of blood T cells in healthy people across ages. Alongside a J-beta primer mix, a sample-barcoded 5' primer served in a second PCR lasting roughly 6 to 12 cycles. TCRdb independently ran MiXCR on the 5' RACE reads; one entry per CDR3 protein. The data contain roughly 700,000 distinct CDR3 sequences, approximately 50% of them singletons. The material sequenced was blood. The receptors stem from a woman aged 55-69 years in good health.

This clonotype was found many times. DNA for the CDR3: TGTGCCAGCAGCCCCTTCTCCCCCGGTGGGGTAGGGGAGACCCAGTACTTC. Its protein is CASSPFSPGGVGETQYF. This chain connects TRBV3-1 to TRBJ2-5; D gene ambiguous. Trimming pared 4 bases from V and 5 bases from J, leaving 23 bases between. CDR1 is LGHDT, CDR2 YNNKEL, per germline (reference sequence). The CDR3 consists of 17 residues.

In its sample, this clonotype was seen a few times. This sequence joins TRBV12-3 or TRBV12-4 and TRBJ2-4; 7 bases line up with TRBD2. The CDR3 is 14 residues long. With V trimmed by 1 base and J by 9 bases, 6 bases remained unmatched. CDR3 nucleotides: TGTGCCAGCAGTTTAGAACCGGGCGGGGGCATTCAGTACTTC. Residues: CASSLEPGGGIQYF.

This clonotype came up many times. The genes are TRBV20-1 and TRBJ2-2; tentative D call: TRBD1 (6 bases). The CDR3 covers 14 residues. V dropped 2 bases and J dropped 4 bases, with 11 bases sitting between them. CDR1 is DFQATT and CDR2 is SNEGSKA in the germline V gene (reference sequence). CDR3 bases: TGCAGTGCTAGACGACAGGAATTCACCGGGGAGCTGTTTTTT. This codes for CSARRQEFTGELFF.

This chain joins TRBV29-1 and TRBJ2-5; D call uncertain. The CDR3 length is 15 residues. Trimming shortened V by 7 bases and J by 0 bases, and 18 bases separated the two germline ends. Germline-derived CDR1 and CDR2 are SQVTM and ANQGSEA. CDR3 sequence (DNA): TGCAGCGCAACCAGGTCAGCCGGAAACCAAGAGACCCAGTACTTC. Residues: CSATRSAGNQETQYF.

This clonotype came up once. The gene calls are TRBV24-1 and TRBJ2-5; D possibly corresponds to TRBD2 (6 bases). Trimming pared 5 bases from V and 5 bases from J, leaving 20 bases between. The length of the CDR3 is 16 residues. Germline-derived CDR1 and CDR2 are KGHDR and SFDVKD. The CDR3 reads CATSAAAPGAWETQYF. The CDR3 bases are TGTGCCACCAGTGCTGCGGCGCCGGGAGCATGGGAGACCCAGTACTTC.

The chain uses TRBV18 and TRBJ2-7, with TRBD1 matching over 9 bases. The CDR3 extends over 15 amino acids. V lost 1 base to trimming and J lost 1 base; unmatched junction nucleotides: 2. CDR1 KGHSH and CDR2 LQKENI come from the germline V gene. The CDR3 DNA sequence: TGTGCCAGCTCACCACGACAGGGGGTTTCCTACGAGCAGTACTTC. Its translation is CASSPRQGVSYEQYF.

This clonotype was picked up a small number of times. This chain links TRBV20-1 with TRBJ2-7; the D call may be TRBD1 or TRBD2 (6 bases each). The CDR3 consists of 14 residues. Trimming shortened V by 6 bases and J by 2 bases, and 17 bases separated the two germline ends. Per the germline V gene, CDR1 is DFQATT and CDR2 is SNEGSKA (reference sequence). CDR3 in amino acids: CSAPSPGGTYEQYF. Written as DNA, the CDR3 is TGCAGTGCCCCGTCCCCCGGGGGCACCTACGAGCAGTACTTC.

This chain connects TRBV4-3 to TRBJ1-2, with D tentatively TRBD1 (5 bases). V lost 0 bases to trimming and J lost 8 bases, with 13 bases between them. CDR1 is LGHNA and CDR2 is YSLEER in the germline V gene. The CDR3 has 14 amino acids. The CDR3 here is CASSQDVGTDGYTF. The CDR3 nucleotides are TGCGCCAGCAGCCAAGATGTTGGGACGGACGGCTACACCTTC.

The chain links TRBV15 to TRBJ2-3; D call uncertain. The V and J ends lost 5 bases and 0 bases respectively, with 12 bases between them. This CDR3 has 15 amino acids. Germline V gene sequence: CDR1 LNHNV, CDR2 YYDKDF (reference sequence). In DNA, the CDR3 is TGTGCCACCAGCTCACCACTGGGGAGCACAGATACGCAGTATTTT. It specifies CATSSPLGSTDTQYF.

This clonotype appeared a few times. CDR3 sequence: CASSLQAGGPWGRDEQFF. CDR3 coding DNA: TGTGCCAGCAGCTTACAAGCGGGAGGCCCCTGGGGGCGCGATGAGCAGTTCTTC. The V call is TRBV7-2, the J call TRBJ2-1, with 9 bases aligning to TRBD2. The CDR3 runs 18 residues. CDR1 SGHTA and CDR2 FQGNSA come from the germline V gene. J was trimmed by 8 bases and V by 2 bases; bases with no gene match: 16.

This clonotype appeared a single time. The chain couples TRBV3-1 to TRBJ2-7; no reliable D call. The ends were cut back, 1 base at V and 5 bases at J, with 6 bases in the middle. Germline V gene lookup returns CDR1 LGHDT and CDR2 YNNKEL (reference sequence). The CDR3 has 12 residues. The CDR3 DNA reads as TGTGCCAGCAGCCAAGCCCGGGACGAGCAGTACTTC. Translation: CASSQARDEQYF.

J is TRBJ2-4 and V is TRBV12-1; the DNA was not used to check the table's D call, TRBD2. TRBV12-1 is termed a pseudogene. The CDR3 consists of 18 residues. The CDR3 is CASSPYVAGGLAKNIQYF. The CDR3 DNA is TGTGCCAGCAGCCCCTACGTTGCGGGGGGTTTGGCCAAAAACATTCAGTACTTC.

The chain combines TRBV24-1 with TRBJ2-7; the match to TRBD2 covers 10 bases. CDR1 is KGHDR, CDR2 SFDVKD, per germline. The trim removed 1 base at V and 6 bases at J, leaving 8 bases unmatched. The CDR3 extends over 16 amino acids. The CDR3 nucleotides are TGTGCCACCAGTGATTTTACGGGACTAGCGAATTCCGAGCAGTACTTC. Translation gives CATSDFTGLANSEQYF.

This clonotype was recorded a few times. The chain has TRBV7-2 and TRBJ1-2; D gene uncertain. V lost 3 bases to trimming and J lost 8 bases, with 10 bases between them. Germline CDR1 reads SGHTA; CDR2 reads FQGNSA. The CDR3 loop spans 12 amino acids. CDR3 sequence reads: CASSFLIGGYTF. The CDR3 coding sequence is TGTGCCAGCAGCTTTCTTATTGGCGGCTACACCTTC.

The chain couples TRBV24-1 to TRBJ2-2; no clear D gene. CDR1 is KGHDR, CDR2 SFDVKD, per germline. The CDR3 has 15 residues. V lost 0 bases to trimming and J lost 1 base, with 5 bases between them. The CDR3 reads CATSDLEENTGELFF. The CDR3 coding sequence is TGTGCCACCAGTGATTTGGAAGAGAACACCGGGGAGCTGTTTTTT.

This clonotype was observed a few times. This chain connects TRBV24-1 to TRBJ2-5; D unresolved. Trimming pared 3 bases from V and 5 bases from J, leaving 12 bases between. CDR1 is KGHDR and CDR2 is SFDVKD in the germline V gene. CDR3 size: 14 residues. CDR3 DNA: TGTGCCACCAGTGATCCTAGAAAAACGGAGACCCAGTACTTC. Its protein product is CATSDPRKTETQYF.

The V call is TRBV15, the J call TRBJ2-1; D possibly corresponds to TRBD1 (5 bases). V shed 0 bases and J shed 0 bases, with 9 bases lying between them. This CDR3 has 16 residues. The germline V gene has CDR1 LNHNV and CDR2 YYDKDF (reference sequence). The CDR3 sequence is CATSRERQPSYNEQFF. CDR3 bases: TGTGCCACCAGCAGAGAACGACAGCCCTCCTACAATGAGCAGTTCTTC. The variable domain in full, completed from reference TRBV15 and TRBJ2-1, reads DAMVIQNPRYQVTQFGKPVTLSCSQTLNHNVMYWYQQKSSQAPKLLFHYYDKDFNNEADTPDNFQSRRPNTSFCFLDIRSPGLGDTAMYLCATSRERQPSYNEQFFGPGTRLTVL.

V gene TRBV7-9 combines with J gene TRBJ1-1; the D is unclear. V was clipped by 1 base and J by 0 bases, with 18 bases between them. This CDR3 is built from 18 residues. Germline V gene sequence: CDR1 SEHNR, CDR2 FQNEAQ (reference sequence). CDR3 in amino acids: CASSLVGFVFLVNTEAFF. The CDR3 nucleotides are TGTGCCAGCAGCTTAGTAGGGTTTGTCTTTTTAGTGAACACTGAAGCTTTCTTT. The full variable domain, with the rest looked up from reference TRBV7-9 and TRBJ1-1, is DTGVSQNPRHKITKRGQNVTFRCDPISEHNRLYWYRQTLGQGPEFLTYFQNEAQLEKSRLLSDRFSAERPKGSFSTLEIQRTEQGDSAMYLCASSLVGFVFLVNTEAFFGQGTRLTVV.

The CDR3 nucleotides are TGCAGTGCCCCTCGTACTATGCAATCCTACGAGCAGTACTTC. Its translation: CSAPRTMQSYEQYF. The V call is TRBV20-1, the J call TRBJ2-7; D not resolved. This CDR3 region has 14 residues. Deletions cut 6 bases from V and 1 base from J, with 16 bases between. Germline assignment: CDR1 DFQATT and CDR2 SNEGSKA (reference sequence).

J is TRBJ2-3 and V is TRBV20-1, with 7 bases lining up with TRBD2. This CDR3 contains 14 residues. V lost 4 bases and J lost 3; bases outside the gene matches: 7. Germline CDR1 and CDR2: DFQATT and SNEGSKA (reference sequence). CDR3 region: CSAISSGKTDTQYF. The CDR3 nucleotides read TGCAGTGCTATTTCAAGCGGGAAAACAGATACGCAGTATTTT.

The rearrangement joins TRBV3-1 to TRBJ2-1, with D possibly TRBD2 on 6 matching bases. CDR1 LGHDT and CDR2 YNNKEL come from the germline V gene (reference sequence). The CDR3 length is 15 residues. Trimming took off 3 bases at V and 0 bases at J, with 9 bases between the two ends. CDR3 coding DNA: TGTGCCAGCAGCCAGGAGACTAGCTCCTACAATGAGCAGTTCTTC. Translated, it gives CASSQETSSYNEQFF.

The chain employs TRBV7-9 and TRBJ1-4; D remains unclear. CDR3 length: 17 amino acids. Per the germline V gene, CDR1 is SEHNR and CDR2 is FQNEAQ (reference sequence). V was pared by 1 base and J by 5 bases, with 17 bases between. CDR3 DNA: TGTGCCAGCAGCTTAGTCGTCACCACGTTTGGGAATGAAAAACTGTTTTTT. Residues: CASSLVVTTFGNEKLFF.

This chain uses TRBV9 with TRBJ2-5; D unresolved. Trimming removed 3 bases at V and 11 bases at J, with 17 bases between. There are 13 residues in the CDR3. Germline CDR1 reads SGDLS; CDR2 reads YYNGEE. The CDR3 protein is CASSGGTYNEQYF. For the CDR3, the DNA is TGTGCCAGCAGCGGCGGAACGTACAATGAGCAGTACTTC. The whole variable domain, remainder taken from reference TRBV9 and TRBJ2-5, is DSGVTQTPKHLITATGQRVTLRCSPRSGDLSVYWYQQSLDQGLQFLIQYYNGEERAKGNILERFSAQQFPDLHSELNLSSLELGDSALYFCASSGGTYNEQYFGPGTRLLVL.

The gene calls are TRBV27 and TRBJ2-3, with D perhaps TRBD2 (5 bases). CDR3 length equals 16 residues. V lost 6 bases, J lost 0 bases, and 16 bases lay in between. Germline assignment: CDR1 MNHEY and CDR2 SMNVEV (reference sequence). The CDR3 here is CASSPIAWESTDTQYF. Written as DNA, the CDR3 is TGTGCCAGCAGCCCCATAGCGTGGGAAAGCACAGATACGCAGTATTTT.

The CDR3 sequence: CASSLEAGGGYGYTF. The CDR3, as DNA: TGTGCCAGCAGTTTGGAAGCAGGGGGAGGATATGGCTACACCTTC. The chain uses TRBV12-3 or TRBV12-4 and TRBJ1-2, with 7 bases identical to TRBD1. The V gene end was trimmed by 3 bases and the J gene end by 5 bases; junction bases not matched to a gene: 9. This CDR3 has 15 amino acids.

This clonotype was counted many times. The rearrangement uses TRBV4-2 and TRBJ2-1, with a possible D match to TRBD2 (6 bases). V was cut by 4 bases and J by 5 bases, with 12 bases left in between. The germline CDR1 and CDR2 sequences are LGHNA and YNFKEQ. The CDR3 consists of 14 residues. This CDR3 is CASSLRGINNEQFF. For the CDR3, the DNA is TGTGCCAGCAGCCTCCGCGGGATTAACAATGAGCAGTTCTTC.

The chain has TRBV7-6 and TRBJ1-2; the D is unclear. Germline-derived CDR1 and CDR2 are SGHVS and FNYEAQ. CDR3 length equals 13 residues. With 5 bases removed from V and 7 bases from J, the gap between germline ends came to 14 bases. CDR3 region: CASSQSGSFGYTF. In DNA form, the CDR3 reads TGTGCCAGCAGCCAATCAGGAAGCTTTGGCTACACCTTC.

The chain links TRBV6-5 to TRBJ2-1; D uncertain. V was shortened by 4 bases and J by 9 bases, with 10 bases between the two germline ends. The CDR3 is 12 amino acids. From germline, CDR1 is MNHEY and CDR2 SVGAGI. This CDR3 reads CASSSPSREQFF. The CDR3 nucleotides are TGTGCCAGCAGTTCCCCCTCCCGTGAGCAGTTCTTC.

The rearrangement uses TRBV30 and TRBJ1-2; D perhaps matches TRBD1 (6 bases). The V gene's germline CDR1 is GTSNPN and CDR2 SVGIG (reference sequence). V lost 3 bases to trimming and J lost 6 bases, with 17 bases between them. The CDR3 contains 14 residues. CDR3 nucleotides: TGTGCCTGGAGCCCTACGGGGGCACGGAATGGCTACACCTTC. It codes for CAWSPTGARNGYTF.

CDR3 nucleotide sequence: TGTGCCAGCAGCTCTAAACCGGACAGGGACGCAGATACGCAGTATTTT. Protein product: CASSSKPDRDADTQYF. This chain joins TRBV11-2 and TRBJ2-3; 8 nucleotides agree with TRBD1. This CDR3 has 16 amino acids. Germline lookup yields CDR1 SGHAT and CDR2 FQNNGV. J was trimmed by 4 bases and V by 4 bases; bases with no gene match: 10.

As concerns this clonotype: A single base separates this from a much larger clone, so it may be a read error. The rearrangement uses TRBV4-3 and TRBJ1-2; perhaps TRBD1 as D (6 bases). Per the germline V gene, CDR1 is LGHNA and CDR2 is YSLEER. CDR3 length: 14 residues. CDR3 amino acids: CASNQADGQYGYTF. Written as DNA, the CDR3 is TGCGCCAGCAACCAAGCGGACGGACAGTATGGCTACACCTTC.